This T cell receptor (beta chain) was found in a study of vaccination and CD4 T cells after COVID-19. Study-level background: Convalescent donors totaled six males and four females, including two who were Hispanic.

A remark on this clonotype: Antigen: not known.

Germline lookup yields CDR1 GTSNPN and CDR2 SVGIG (reference sequence). The CDR3 loop spans 14 amino acids. J lost 7 bases, V lost 4 bases, and 9 bases had no gene match. The Oncomine TCR Beta short-read assay was what sequenced the DNA obtained from cultured CD4+ T cells. TCRdb reprocessed the PCR reads via MiXCR and lists one record per CDR3 protein. Altogether over 8,000 distinct CDR3 sequences are present, 45% to 70% being singletons, with the ten largest covering roughly 16%. Treatment reported: approximately 11-day PBMC culture with coronavirus spike peptide pools or control peptides (ViraFEST assay).

This chain joins TRBV30 and TRBJ1-2, with 10 bases lining up with TRBD1. The sequenced sample consisted of CD4+ T cells from blood, cultured in vitro. The receptor was derived from a human donor who had recovered from COVID-19. The CDR3 DNA reads as TGTGCCTGGACCACTTCGACAGGGGGCATTGGCTACACCTTC. Amino acids: CAWTTSTGGIGYTF.